The rows below give T cell receptor beta chains drawn from one sample of a study of T cell responses to AZD1222 COVID-19 vaccine. Generated by immunoSEQ multiplex PCR, the TCRdb table keeps only in-frame clones and is missing some. The sample carries 100,000 to 140,000 clones, about 93% recorded once. Source: peripheral blood, taken 28 days after the second AZD1222 dose. These receptors all come from an adult who received the AZD1222 COVID-19 vaccine. Both conserved end residues are trimmed from each CDR3. Size is omitted from some rows. Given values are once, few, many or a class for expanded clones.

TRBV27 | . | ASSGGGGTYYGYT
TRBV28 | . | ASRLQGALNSPLH
TRBV3-1/TRBV3-2 | . | ASSQGGNTGELF
TRBV2 | . | ASSSTSGGYNEQF
TRBV5-6 | . | ASSLVRVYEAF
TRBV19 | . | ASSPKGREGSYEQY
TRBV2 | . | ASSEYSRGPQETQY
TRBV3-1/TRBV3-2 | . | ASSLSDQPQH
TRBV3-1/TRBV3-2 | few | ASSPRQAQETQY
TRBV5-1 | . | ASSFGGEQF
TRBV7-9 | once | ASSSWTGTTYNEQF
TRBV18 | . | ASSDPGQGAVNEQF
TRBV13 | . | ASSLNQGRRESPLH
TRBV11-3 | . | ASSFGGSTDTQY
TRBV28 | . | ASSFRATEAF
TRBV29-1 | . | SVSTTRTNTGELF
TRBV27 | . | ASTMGRAGGQDEQF
TRBV10-3 | . | AISESTGKGNTEAF
TRBV11-2 | . | ASSFNRGAYGYT
TRBV5-5 | . | ASSDGQGTYYGYT
TRBV19 | . | ASSFDRGDNEQF
TRBV11-3 | . | ASSHKSGNTIY
TRBV12-3/TRBV12-4 | . | ASSKDRARAF
TRBV24-1 | . | ATSDYDSEQY
TRBV10-3 | once | AISEVIFEAF